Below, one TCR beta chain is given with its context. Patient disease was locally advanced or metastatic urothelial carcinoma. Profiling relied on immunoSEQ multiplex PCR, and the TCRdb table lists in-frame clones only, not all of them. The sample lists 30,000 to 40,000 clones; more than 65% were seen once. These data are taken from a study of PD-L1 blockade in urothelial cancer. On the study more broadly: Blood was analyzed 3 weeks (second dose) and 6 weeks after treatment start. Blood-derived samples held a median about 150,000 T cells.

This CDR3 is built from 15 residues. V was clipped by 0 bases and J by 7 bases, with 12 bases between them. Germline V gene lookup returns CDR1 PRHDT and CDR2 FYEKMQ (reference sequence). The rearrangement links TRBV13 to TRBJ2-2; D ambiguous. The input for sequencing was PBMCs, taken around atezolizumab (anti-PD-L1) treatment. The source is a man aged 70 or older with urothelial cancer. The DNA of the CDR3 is TGTGCCAGCAGCTTAGGCACGAAACAACGCGGGGAGCTGTTTTTT. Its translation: CASSLGTKQRGELFF.